The rows below give T cell receptor beta chains drawn from one sample of a study of blood T cell repertoires in COVID-19. Clones were read by immunoSEQ multiplex PCR, and TCRdb kept only the in-frame ones, dropping some. Among 470,000 or so clones listed, roughly 88% were seen once. Sequenced: peripheral blood. The receptor set was obtained from a human donor in a cohort sampled during active COVID-19. CDR3s include the opening cysteine and the closing phenylalanine or tryptophan. Fields, in order: D gene, J gene, V gene, clone size, CDR3 DNA, CDR3 protein. A D gene is named only where the DNA matches it firmly. Clone size, where shown, is once, few, many, or a class for clones that have expanded.

NA,TRBJ1-3,TRBV6-5,few,TGTGCCAGCAGTTACAGGGGGAACCCTGGAAACACCATATATTTT,CASSYRGNPGNTIYF
TRBD2,TRBJ2-3,TRBV6-5,NA,TGTGCCAGCAGTTTTGGCGGGAGAGGAGATACGCAGTATTTT,CASSFGGRGDTQYF
TRBD2,TRBJ2-7,TRBV5-6,NA,TGTGCCAGCAGCTTGCTTAGCGGGAGCTACGAGCAGTACTTC,CASSLLSGSYEQYF
NA,TRBJ1-2,TRBV4-3,NA,TGCGCCAGCAGTCCTACAGGGTTAGTAGTCTATGGCTACACCTTC,CASSPTGLVVYGYTF
NA,TRBJ1-1,TRBV19,NA,TGTGCCAGTAGTATAGTGACGGGAACCCTTATGAACACTGAAGCTTTCTTT,CASSIVTGTLMNTEAFF
TRBD1,TRBJ2-7,TRBV29-1,NA,TGCAGCGTTCTAGACAGGGCGTACGAGCAGTACTTC,CSVLDRAYEQYF
NA,TRBJ1-3,TRBV6-4,few,TGTGCCAGCAGCCGGGATGTGTGGGACACCATATATTTT,CASSRDVWDTIYF
NA,TRBJ1-1,TRBV10-2,NA,TGCGCCAGCAGTCCCCGGGGAGGGGGGACTGAAGCTTTCTTT,CASSPRGGGTEAFF
NA,TRBJ1-1,TRBV29-1,NA,TGCAGCGTACGACTGGTTCGTGAGCTGAACACTGAAGCTTTCTTT,CSVRLVRELNTEAFF
NA,TRBJ1-5,TRBV6-5,NA,TGTGCCAGCAAGACAGATATGTATAGCAATCAGCCCCAGCATTTT,CASKTDMYSNQPQHF
NA,TRBJ2-7,TRBV3-1/TRBV3-2,NA,TGTGCCAGCAGCCAAGGGTACCAGGGCTACGAGCAGTACTTC,CASSQGYQGYEQYF
NA,TRBJ2-7,TRBV15,NA,TGTGCCACCAGCAGTGGGGGCGTCCACGAGCAGTACTTC,CATSSGGVHEQYF
NA,TRBJ2-2,TRBV5-4,NA,TGTGCCAGCAGCTACCGACAGGTTCTCGGCGGGGAGCTGTTTTTT,CASSYRQVLGGELFF
TRBD2,TRBJ2-3,TRBV5-4,NA,TGTGCCAGCAGCCGAACGGGGGGAGGTGGCACAGATACGCAGTATTTT,CASSRTGGGGTDTQYF
NA,TRBJ2-1,TRBV27,NA,TGTGCCAGCAGTTTGCCGGGACAAGACAATGAGCAGTTCTTC,CASSLPGQDNEQFF
NA,TRBJ2-5,TRBV27,NA,TGTGCCAGCAGTAAACAGGCACTCCAAGAGACCCAGTACTTC,CASSKQALQETQYF
NA,TRBJ1-1,TRBV27,NA,TGTGCCAGCAGGACTTGGCAGGGCACTGAAGCTTTCTTT,CASRTWQGTEAFF
NA,TRBJ1-1,TRBV30,NA,TGTGCCTGGAGGGAGGGAATGAACACTGAAGCTTTCTTT,CAWREGMNTEAFF
TRBD2,TRBJ2-1,TRBV18,NA,TGTGCCAGCTCACCGGCGCGACTAGCGGTCTCCTACAATGAGCAGTTCTTC,CASSPARLAVSYNEQFF
NA,TRBJ1-6,TRBV18,once,TGTGCCAGCTCACCACAGGGAGGAGATTCACCCCTCCACTTT,CASSPQGGDSPLHF
NA,TRBJ2-3,TRBV11-2,NA,TGTGCCAGCAGCTTAAATTGGTGGGAGAAGACAGATACGCAGTATTTT,CASSLNWWEKTDTQYF
NA,TRBJ2-2,TRBV7-7,NA,TGTGCTAGCAGCTCCGAGGCCGGGGAGCTGTTTTTT,CASSSEAGELFF
TRBD2,TRBJ2-3,TRBV7-3,NA,TGTGCCAGCAGCTTTTCCCCGGGACTAGCGGGACTAGATACGCAGTATTTT,CASSFSPGLAGLDTQYF